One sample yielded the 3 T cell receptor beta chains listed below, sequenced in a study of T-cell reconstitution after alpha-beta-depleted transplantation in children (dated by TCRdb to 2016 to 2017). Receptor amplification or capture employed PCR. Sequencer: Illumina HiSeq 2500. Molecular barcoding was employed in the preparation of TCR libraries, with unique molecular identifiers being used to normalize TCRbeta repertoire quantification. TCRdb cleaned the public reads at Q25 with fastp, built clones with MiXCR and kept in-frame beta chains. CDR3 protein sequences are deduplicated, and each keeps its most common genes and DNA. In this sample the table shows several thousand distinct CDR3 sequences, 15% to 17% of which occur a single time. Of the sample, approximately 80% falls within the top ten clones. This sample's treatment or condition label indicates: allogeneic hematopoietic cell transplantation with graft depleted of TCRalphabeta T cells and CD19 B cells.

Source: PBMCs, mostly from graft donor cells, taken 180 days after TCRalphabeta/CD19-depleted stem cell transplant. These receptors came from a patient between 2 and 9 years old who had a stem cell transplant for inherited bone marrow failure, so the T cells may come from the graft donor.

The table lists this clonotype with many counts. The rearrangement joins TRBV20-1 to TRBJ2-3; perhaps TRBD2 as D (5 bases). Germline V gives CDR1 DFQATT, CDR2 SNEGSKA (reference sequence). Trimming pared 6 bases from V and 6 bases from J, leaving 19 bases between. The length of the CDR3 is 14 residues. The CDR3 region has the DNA TGCAGTGCGACCCGGACTGAGCCCCGGGATACGCAGTATTTT. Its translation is CSATRTEPRDTQYF.

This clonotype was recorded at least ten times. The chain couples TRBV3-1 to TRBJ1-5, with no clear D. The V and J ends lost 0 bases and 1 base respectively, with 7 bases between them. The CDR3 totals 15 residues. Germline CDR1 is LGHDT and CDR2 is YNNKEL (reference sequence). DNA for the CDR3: TGTGCCAGCAGCCAAGATTATACAAGCAATCAGCCCCAGCATTTT. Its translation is CASSQDYTSNQPQHF.

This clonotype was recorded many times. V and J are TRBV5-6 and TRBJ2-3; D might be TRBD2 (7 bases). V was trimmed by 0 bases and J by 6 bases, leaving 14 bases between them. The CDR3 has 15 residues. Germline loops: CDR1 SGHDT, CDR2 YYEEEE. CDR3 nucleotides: TGTGCCAGCAGCTTGGGGGGCGGGGGCGAGGATACGCAGTATTTT. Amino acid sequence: CASSLGGGGEDTQYF.